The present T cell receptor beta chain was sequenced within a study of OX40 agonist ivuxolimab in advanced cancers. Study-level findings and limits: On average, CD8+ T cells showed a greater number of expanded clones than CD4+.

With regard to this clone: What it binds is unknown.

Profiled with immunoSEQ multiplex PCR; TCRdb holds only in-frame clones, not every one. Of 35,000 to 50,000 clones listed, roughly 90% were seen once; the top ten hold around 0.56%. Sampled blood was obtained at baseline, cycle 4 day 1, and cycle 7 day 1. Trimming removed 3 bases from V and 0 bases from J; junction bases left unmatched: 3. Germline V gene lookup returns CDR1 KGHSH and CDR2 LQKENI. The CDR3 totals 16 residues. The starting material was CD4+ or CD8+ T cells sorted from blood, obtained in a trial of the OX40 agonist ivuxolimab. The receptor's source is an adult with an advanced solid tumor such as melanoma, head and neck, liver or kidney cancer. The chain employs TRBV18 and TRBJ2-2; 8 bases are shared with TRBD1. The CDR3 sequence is CASSPQGATNTGELFF. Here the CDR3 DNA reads TGTGCCAGCTCACCGCAGGGGGCTACGAACACCGGGGAGCTGTTTTTT.